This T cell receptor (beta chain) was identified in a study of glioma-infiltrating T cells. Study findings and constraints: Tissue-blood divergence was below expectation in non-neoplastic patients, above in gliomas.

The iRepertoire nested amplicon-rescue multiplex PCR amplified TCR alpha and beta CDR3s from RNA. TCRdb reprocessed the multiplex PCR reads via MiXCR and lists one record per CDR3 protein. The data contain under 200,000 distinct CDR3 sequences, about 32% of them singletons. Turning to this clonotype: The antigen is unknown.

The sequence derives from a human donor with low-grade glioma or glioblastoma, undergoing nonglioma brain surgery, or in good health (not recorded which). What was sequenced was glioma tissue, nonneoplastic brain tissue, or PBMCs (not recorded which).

The CDR3, as DNA: TGTGCCAGCAGCCCAGGGGGCAGGGATTCCTACGAGCAGTACTTC. Translated: CASSPGGRDSYEQYF. The J gene is TRBJ2-7, the V gene TRBV11-1; 8 nucleotides agree with TRBD1. Germline CDR1 is SGHAT and CDR2 is FQDESV (reference sequence). The V gene end was trimmed by 5 bases and the J gene end by 1 base; junction bases not matched to a gene: 7. This CDR3 is built from 15 residues.